The clone carrying this TCR beta chain was counted a few times. These data come from a study of shared clonotypes between healthy human individuals. The assay was immunoSEQ multiplex PCR, and TCRdb's table has in-frame clones only and misses some. The table lists around 99,000 clones, approximately 75% of them singletons. CDR1 and CDR2 (germline): MGHRA, YSYEKL. The CDR3 extends over 13 amino acids. V shed 8 bases, J shed 2 bases, and the junction held 4 bases outside the gene matches. The TCR was taken from a man under 40 in good health. V usage is TRBV4-1 and J usage is TRBJ2-3; 7 bases fit TRBD2. The specimen was memory CD8+ T cells sorted from blood. Regarding subset: CD45RO+ cells pooled with CCR7-negative TemRA cells. Written as DNA, the CDR3 is TGCGCCAGCGATCTAGCGGACACAGATACGCAGTATTTT. This codes for CASDLADTDTQYF.